This record concerns one TCR beta chain sequence. No cognate antigen has been identified for it. The record has no base qualities; no much larger clone is one base away. The sample comes from a study of cutaneous CD30+ T cell lymphoproliferative disorder and hepatitis E (dated by TCRdb to the late 2010s). For CDR1 and CDR2, the germline V gene lists SGHRS and YFSETQ. At the junction V is shortened by 4 bases and J by 6 bases, with 20 bases in between. The CDR3 starts with the cysteine, ends with the phenylalanine, and has 16 residues. The entry retains the CDR3 DNA only, 48 bases that are in frame from base 1. The library was generated by the immunoSEQ multiplex PCR assay. The immuneACCESS repertoire file appears here via TCRdb, limited to in-frame rearrangements. These files lack a portion of the clones; in checked studies, under half of the deficit traces to unresolved V genes, and the cause of the others is not known. The sample has about 8,000 clones on record, around 70% of them singletons. The ten largest clones capture under 1.3% of the sample.

Sequencing input: blood. The TCR comes from a human donor with a cutaneous T cell lymphoproliferative disorder associated with hepatitis E virus. The rearrangement combines TRBV5-1 with TRBJ2-1; the D gene could be either TRBD1 or TRBD2, each agreeing at 5 bases. DNA sequence: TGCGCCAGCAGCCTCGTGATGGGACCGCGGAGCAATGAGCAGTTCTTC. Translated, it gives CASSLVMGPRSNEQFF.